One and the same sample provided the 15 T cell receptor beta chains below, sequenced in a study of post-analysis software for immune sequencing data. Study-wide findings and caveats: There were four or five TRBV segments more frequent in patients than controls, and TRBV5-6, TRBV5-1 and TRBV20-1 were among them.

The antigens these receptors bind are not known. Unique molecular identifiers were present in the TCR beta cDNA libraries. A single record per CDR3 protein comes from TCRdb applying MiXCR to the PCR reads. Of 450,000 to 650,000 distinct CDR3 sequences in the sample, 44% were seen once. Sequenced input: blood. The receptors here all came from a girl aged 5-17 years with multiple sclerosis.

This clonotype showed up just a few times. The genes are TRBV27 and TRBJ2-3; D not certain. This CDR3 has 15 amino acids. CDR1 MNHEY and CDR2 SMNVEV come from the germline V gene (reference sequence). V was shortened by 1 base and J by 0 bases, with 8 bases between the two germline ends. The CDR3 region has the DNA TGTGCCAGCAGTTTATTTGCTGGGAGCACAGATACGCAGTATTTT. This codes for CASSLFAGSTDTQYF.

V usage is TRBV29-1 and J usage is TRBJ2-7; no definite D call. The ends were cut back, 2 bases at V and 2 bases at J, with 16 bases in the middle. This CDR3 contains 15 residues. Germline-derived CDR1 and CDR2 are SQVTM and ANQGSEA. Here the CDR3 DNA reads TGCAGCGTTGAACTCCAGGCCCTCGGCCCCTACGAGCAGTACTTC. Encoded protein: CSVELQALGPYEQYF.

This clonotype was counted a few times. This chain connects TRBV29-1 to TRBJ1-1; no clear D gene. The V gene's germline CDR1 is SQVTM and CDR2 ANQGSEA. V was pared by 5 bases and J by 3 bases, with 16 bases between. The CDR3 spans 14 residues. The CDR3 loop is CSVRKTEMDTEAFF. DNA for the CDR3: TGCAGCGTTCGCAAGACTGAGATGGACACTGAAGCTTTCTTT. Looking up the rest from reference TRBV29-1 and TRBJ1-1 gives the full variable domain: SAVISQKPSRDICQRGTSLTIQCQVDSQVTMMFWYRQQPGQSLTLIATANQGSEATYESGFVIDKFPISRPNLTFSTLTVSNMSPEDSSIYLCSVRKTEMDTEAFFGQGTRLTVV.

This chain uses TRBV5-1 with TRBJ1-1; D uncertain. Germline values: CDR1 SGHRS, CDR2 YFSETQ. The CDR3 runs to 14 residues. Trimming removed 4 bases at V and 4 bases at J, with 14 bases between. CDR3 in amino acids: CASSDYTFSTEAFF. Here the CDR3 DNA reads TGCGCCAGCAGCGATTACACCTTTAGCACTGAAGCTTTCTTT.

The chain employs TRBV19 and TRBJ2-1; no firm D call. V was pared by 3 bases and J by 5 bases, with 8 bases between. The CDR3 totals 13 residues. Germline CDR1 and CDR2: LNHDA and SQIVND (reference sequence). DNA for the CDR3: TGTGCCAGTAGTATCGACCTAAACAATGAGCAGTTCTTC. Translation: CASSIDLNNEQFF.

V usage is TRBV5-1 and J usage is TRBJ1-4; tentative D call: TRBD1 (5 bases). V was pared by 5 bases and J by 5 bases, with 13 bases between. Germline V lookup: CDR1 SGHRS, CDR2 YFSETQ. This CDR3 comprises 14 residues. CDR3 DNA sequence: TGCGCCAGCAGGTCGGGACTGATAAATGAAAAACTGTTTTTT. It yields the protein CASRSGLINEKLFF.

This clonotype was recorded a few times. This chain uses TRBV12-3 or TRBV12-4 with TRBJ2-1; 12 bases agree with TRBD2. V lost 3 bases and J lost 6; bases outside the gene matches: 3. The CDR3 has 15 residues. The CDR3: CASSFSSGRANEQFF. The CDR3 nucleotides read TGTGCCAGCAGTTTTTCTAGCGGGAGGGCCAATGAGCAGTTCTTC.

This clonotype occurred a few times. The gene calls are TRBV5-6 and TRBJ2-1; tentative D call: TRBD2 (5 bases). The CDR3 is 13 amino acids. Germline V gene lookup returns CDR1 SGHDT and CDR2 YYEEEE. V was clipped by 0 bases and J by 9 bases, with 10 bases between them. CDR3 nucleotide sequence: TGTGCCAGCAGCTTGGCCGAAGGGAGTGAGCAGTTCTTC. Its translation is CASSLAEGSEQFF. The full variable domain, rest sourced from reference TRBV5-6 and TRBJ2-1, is DAGVTQSPTHLIKTRGQQVTLRCSPKSGHDTVSWYQQALGQGPQFIFQYYEEEERQRGNFPDRFSGHQFPNYSSELNVNALLLGDSALYLCASSLAEGSEQFFGPGTRLTVL.

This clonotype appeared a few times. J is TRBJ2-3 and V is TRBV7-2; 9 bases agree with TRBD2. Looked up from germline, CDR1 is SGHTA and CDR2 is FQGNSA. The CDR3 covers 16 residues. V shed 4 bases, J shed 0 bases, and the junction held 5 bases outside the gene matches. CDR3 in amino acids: CASSWQAGGSTDTQYF. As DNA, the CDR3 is TGTGCCAGCAGCTGGCAAGCGGGGGGTAGCACAGATACGCAGTATTTT.

This CDR3 reads CSVEDGDRGLYEQYF. In DNA, the CDR3 is TGCAGCGTTGAAGATGGAGACAGGGGGCTCTATGAGCAGTACTTC. The chain couples TRBV29-1 to TRBJ2-7; 10 bases fit TRBD1. J was trimmed by 7 bases and V by 0 bases; bases with no gene match: 9. This CDR3 is built from 15 residues. Germline V CDR1 and CDR2: SQVTM, ANQGSEA.

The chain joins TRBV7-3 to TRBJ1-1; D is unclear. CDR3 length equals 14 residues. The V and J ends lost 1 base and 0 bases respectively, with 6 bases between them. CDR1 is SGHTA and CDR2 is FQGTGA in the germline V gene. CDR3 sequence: CASSLSQMNTEAFF. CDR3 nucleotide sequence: TGTGCCAGCAGCTTAAGCCAGATGAACACTGAAGCTTTCTTT.

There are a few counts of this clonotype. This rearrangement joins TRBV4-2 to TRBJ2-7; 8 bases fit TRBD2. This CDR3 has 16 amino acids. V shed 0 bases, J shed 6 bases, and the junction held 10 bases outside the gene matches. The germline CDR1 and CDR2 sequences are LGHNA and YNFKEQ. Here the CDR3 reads CASSQDLSGSHLEQYF. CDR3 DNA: TGTGCCAGCAGCCAAGATCTCAGCGGGAGCCACCTCGAGCAGTACTTC.

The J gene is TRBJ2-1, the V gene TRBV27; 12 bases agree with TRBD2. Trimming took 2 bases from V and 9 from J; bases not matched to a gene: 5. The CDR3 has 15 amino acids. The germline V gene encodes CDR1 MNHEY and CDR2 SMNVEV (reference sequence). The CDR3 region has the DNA TGTGCCAGCAGTTTAAGCCTAGCGGGGGGGATTGAGCAGTTCTTC. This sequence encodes CASSLSLAGGIEQFF.

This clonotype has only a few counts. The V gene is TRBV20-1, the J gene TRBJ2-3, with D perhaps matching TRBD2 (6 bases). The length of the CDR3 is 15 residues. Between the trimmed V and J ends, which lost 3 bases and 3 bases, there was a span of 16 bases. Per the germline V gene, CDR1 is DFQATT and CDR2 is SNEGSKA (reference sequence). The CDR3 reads CSASVPAGRTDTQYF. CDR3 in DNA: TGCAGTGCTAGTGTCCCTGCCGGGAGAACAGATACGCAGTATTTT.

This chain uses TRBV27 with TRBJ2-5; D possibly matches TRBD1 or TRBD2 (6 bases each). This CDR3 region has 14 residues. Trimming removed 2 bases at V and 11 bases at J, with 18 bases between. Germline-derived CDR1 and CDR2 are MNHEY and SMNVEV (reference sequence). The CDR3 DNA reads TGTGCCAGCAGTTTAGTTTGGGGGGCGACTGAGCAGTACTTC. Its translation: CASSLVWGATEQYF.